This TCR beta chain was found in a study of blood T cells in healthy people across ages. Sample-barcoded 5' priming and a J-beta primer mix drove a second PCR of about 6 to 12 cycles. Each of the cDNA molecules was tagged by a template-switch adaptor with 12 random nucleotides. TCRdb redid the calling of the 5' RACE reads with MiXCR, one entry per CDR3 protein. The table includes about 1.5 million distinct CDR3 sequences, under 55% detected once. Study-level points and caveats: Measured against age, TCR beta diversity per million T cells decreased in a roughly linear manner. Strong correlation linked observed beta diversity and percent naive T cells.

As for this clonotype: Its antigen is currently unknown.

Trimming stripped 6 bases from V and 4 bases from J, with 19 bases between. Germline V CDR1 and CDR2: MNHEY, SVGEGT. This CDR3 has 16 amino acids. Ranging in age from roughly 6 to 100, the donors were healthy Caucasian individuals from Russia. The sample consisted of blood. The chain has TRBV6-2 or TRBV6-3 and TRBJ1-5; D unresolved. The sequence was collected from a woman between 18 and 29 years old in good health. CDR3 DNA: TGTGCCAGCAGGCCGGACCTTTCAGGATTTAATCAGCCCCAGCATTTT. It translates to CASRPDLSGFNQPQHF.